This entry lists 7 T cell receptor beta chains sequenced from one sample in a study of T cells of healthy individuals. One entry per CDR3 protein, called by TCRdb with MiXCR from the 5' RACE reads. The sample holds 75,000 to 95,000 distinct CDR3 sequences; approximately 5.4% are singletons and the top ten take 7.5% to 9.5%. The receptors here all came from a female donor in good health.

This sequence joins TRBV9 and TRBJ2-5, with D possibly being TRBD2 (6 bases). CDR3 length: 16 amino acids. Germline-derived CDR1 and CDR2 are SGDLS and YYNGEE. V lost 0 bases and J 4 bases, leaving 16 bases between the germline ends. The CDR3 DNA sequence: TGTGCCAGCAGCGTAGGAGCGGGCGGGACTGGAGAGACCCAGTACTTC. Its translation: CASSVGAGGTGETQYF.

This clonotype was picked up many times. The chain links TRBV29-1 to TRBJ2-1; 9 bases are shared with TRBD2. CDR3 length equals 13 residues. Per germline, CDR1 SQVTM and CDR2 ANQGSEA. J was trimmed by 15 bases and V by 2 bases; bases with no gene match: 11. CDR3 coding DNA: TGCAGCGTTGAAATTCGGGTTAGCGGGAGTCCGTTCTTC. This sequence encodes CSVEIRVSGSPFF.

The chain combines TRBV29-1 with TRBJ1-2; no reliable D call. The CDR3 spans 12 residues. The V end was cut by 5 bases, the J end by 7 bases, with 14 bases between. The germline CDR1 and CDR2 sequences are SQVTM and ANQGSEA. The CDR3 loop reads CSVPDNFRGYTF. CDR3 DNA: TGCAGCGTTCCCGACAACTTCCGTGGCTACACCTTC. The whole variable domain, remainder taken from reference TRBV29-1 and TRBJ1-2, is SAVISQKPSRDICQRGTSLTIQCQVDSQVTMMFWYRQQPGQSLTLIATANQGSEATYESGFVIDKFPISRPNLTFSTLTVSNMSPEDSSIYLCSVPDNFRGYTFGSGTRLTVV.

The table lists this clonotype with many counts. CDR3 bases: TGTGCCAGCAGCAGCGGGACGGGCGAGCAGTACTTC. Encoded protein: CASSSGTGEQYF. J is TRBJ2-7 and V is TRBV14; 7 positions match TRBD2. V was clipped by 5 bases and J by 6 bases; unmatched bases: 4. Looked up from germline, CDR1 is SGHDN and CDR2 is FVKESK. This CDR3 spans 12 amino acids.

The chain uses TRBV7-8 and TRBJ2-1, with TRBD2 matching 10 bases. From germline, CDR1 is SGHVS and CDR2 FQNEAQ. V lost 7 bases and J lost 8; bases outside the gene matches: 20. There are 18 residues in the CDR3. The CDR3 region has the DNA TGTGCCAGCACCGCTACCGAGGGCAGCGGGAGGGCTAGCGATGAGCAGTTCTTC. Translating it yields CASTATEGSGRASDEQFF. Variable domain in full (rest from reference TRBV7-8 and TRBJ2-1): GAGVSQSPRYKVAKRGQDVALRCDPISGHVSLFWYQQALGQGPEFLTYFQNEAQLDKSGLPSDRFFAERPEGSVSTLKIQRTQQEDSAVYLCASTATEGSGRASDEQFFGPGTRLTVL.

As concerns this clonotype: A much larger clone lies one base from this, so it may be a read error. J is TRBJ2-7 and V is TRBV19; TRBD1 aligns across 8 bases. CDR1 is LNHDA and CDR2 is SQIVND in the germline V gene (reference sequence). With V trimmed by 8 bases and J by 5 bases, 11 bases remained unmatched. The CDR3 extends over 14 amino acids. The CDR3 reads CASGPWTGTHEQYF. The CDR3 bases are TGTGCCAGTGGACCTTGGACAGGGACGCACGAGCAGTACTTC.

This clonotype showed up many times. CDR3: CASSLTDYEQYF. The CDR3 nucleotides are TGTGCCAGCAGCTTGACTGACTACGAGCAGTACTTC. The chain combines TRBV5-6 with TRBJ2-7; no clear D gene. From germline, CDR1 is SGHDT and CDR2 YYEEEE. This CDR3 is built from 12 residues. Trimming cost V 1 base and J 3 bases, with 5 bases left between them.